The next 26 T cell receptor beta chains were all read from a single sample in a study of beta chain features in type 1 diabetes. The authors reverse transcribed all of the isolated RNA, so sequencing captured expressed TCRB transcripts. This table comes from immunoSEQ multiplex PCR, and its TCRdb copy is limited to in-frame clones, with some not included. Of about 240,000 clones listed, more than 11% were seen once; the top ten hold roughly 0.019%. Their antigen targets remain unknown. Study-level results: TCRB CDR3s from Type 1 diabetes patients were moderately but significantly shorter in all four CD4+ subsets.

Material: naive CD4+ T cells from blood. These receptors were obtained from a man younger than 40 with type 1 diabetes.

A remark on this clone: This CDR3 is also generated by other DNA sequences in the sample. In DNA form, the CDR3 reads TGTGCCAGCAGTGAAGCTGGAGGCACTGAAGCTTTCTTT. Translation: CASSEAGGTEAFF. The chain recombines TRBV2 with TRBJ1-1; D is undetermined. From germline, CDR1 is SNHLY and CDR2 FYNNEI. This CDR3 has 13 amino acids. V lost 0 bases, J lost 4 bases, and 6 bases lay in between.

This clone was observed a few times. This chain connects TRBV2 to TRBJ1-2; D gene unclear. Trimming removed 6 bases from V and 8 bases from J, with 10 bases in between. This CDR3 is 11 amino acids long. Germline V gene data show CDR1 as SNHLY and CDR2 as FYNNEI. CDR3 bases: TGTGCCAGCAGCCTTCAGGCGGGCTACACCTTC. Amino acid sequence: CASSLQAGYTF. Full variable domain (remainder filled in from reference TRBV2 and TRBJ1-2): EPEVTQTPSHQVTQMGQEVILRCVPISNHLYFYWYRQILGQKVEFLVSFYNNEISEKSEIFDDQFSVERPDGSNFTLKIRSTKLEDSAMYFCASSLQAGYTFGSGTRLTVV.

The J gene is TRBJ2-1, the V gene TRBV30; D remains unclear. The CDR3 spans 13 residues. The germline V gene encodes CDR1 GTSNPN and CDR2 SVGIG (reference sequence). V lost 5 bases, J lost 4 bases, and 12 bases lay in between. The CDR3, as DNA: TGTGCCTGGGGCGGCGCGATTTACAATGAGCAGTTCTTC. This gives the protein CAWGGAIYNEQFF. The full variable domain, its missing parts supplied by reference TRBV30 and TRBJ2-1, is SQTIHQWPATLVQPVGSPLSLECTVEGTSNPNLYWYRQAAGRGLQLLFYSVGIGQISSEVPQNLSASRPQDRQFILSSKKLLLSDSGFYLCAWGGAIYNEQFFGPGTRLTVL.

A few counts support this clone. This sequence joins TRBV18 and TRBJ2-2; D gene uncertain. V was trimmed by 4 bases and J by 3 bases, leaving 9 bases between them. The CDR3 consists of 14 residues. The V gene's germline CDR1 is KGHSH and CDR2 LQKENI. The CDR3 DNA sequence: TGTGCCAGCTCACTACAAGAGGACACCGGGGAGCTGTTTTTT. Translating gives CASSLQEDTGELFF. The full variable domain, in which reference TRBV18 and TRBJ2-2 provide the parts outside the CDR3, is NAGVMQNPRHLVRRRGQEARLRCSPMKGHSHVYWYRQLPEEGLKFMVYLQKENIIDESGMPKERFSAEFPKEGPSILRIQQVVRGDSAAYFCASSLQEDTGELFFGEGSRLTVL.

This clone was detected a few times. This rearrangement joins TRBV5-1 to TRBJ2-5; TRBD2 aligns across 10 bases. The J segment lost 0 bases and the V segment lost 4 bases, leaving 15 bases of the junction unmatched. CDR1 is SGHRS and CDR2 is YFSETQ in the germline V gene. The CDR3 consists of 19 residues. CDR3 in amino acids: CASSPRSGLAEMYQETQYF. The CDR3 region has the DNA TGCGCCAGCAGCCCACGGAGCGGACTAGCGGAAATGTACCAAGAGACCCAGTACTTC.

Only a few counts were recorded for this clone. The chain uses TRBV5-6 and TRBJ1-1, with 9 bases aligning to TRBD1. The CDR3 consists of 15 residues. J gave up 0 bases and V 4 bases, and 4 bases lay outside the gene matches. From germline, CDR1 is SGHDT and CDR2 YYEEEE. The CDR3 protein is CASSPGTGMNTEAFF. DNA for the CDR3: TGTGCCAGCAGCCCAGGGACAGGGATGAACACTGAAGCTTTCTTT.

This clone was detected a few times. The J gene is TRBJ2-7, the V gene TRBV11-2, with D perhaps matching TRBD2 (6 bases). The V end lost 4 bases, the J end lost 7 bases, and 17 bases lay between the germline ends. This CDR3 has 14 amino acids. Germline V gene lookup returns CDR1 SGHAT and CDR2 FQNNGV. CDR3 residues: CASSSLALAGEQYF. CDR3 in DNA: TGTGCCAGCAGCTCCCTAGCGTTGGCTGGGGAGCAGTACTTC.

Only a few counts were recorded for this clone. CDR3 protein: CASSAAGDKNIQYF. Here the CDR3 DNA reads TGCGCCAGCAGCGCCGCAGGGGACAAAAACATTCAGTACTTC. This chain joins TRBV5-1 and TRBJ2-4, with D possibly TRBD1 on 6 matching bases. The CDR3 runs 14 residues. The V and J ends lost 4 bases and 3 bases respectively, with 11 bases between them. Germline V gene lookup returns CDR1 SGHRS and CDR2 YFSETQ. Drawing the rest from reference TRBV5-1 and TRBJ2-4, the complete variable domain is KAGVTQTPRYLIKTRGQQVTLSCSPISGHRSVSWYQQTPGQGLQFLFEYFSETQRNKGNFPGRFSGRQFSNSRSEMNVSTLELGDSALYLCASSAAGDKNIQYFGAGTRLSVL.

The chain uses TRBV29-1 and TRBJ2-3; tentatively, D is TRBD1 (5 bases). CDR1 is SQVTM and CDR2 is ANQGSEA in the germline V gene. The V and J ends lost 6 bases and 0 bases respectively, with 16 bases between them. The CDR3 has 15 amino acids. The CDR3 sequence is CSVSTGASSTDTQYF. In DNA, the CDR3 is TGCAGCGTCTCTACTGGGGCCTCTAGCACAGATACGCAGTATTTT.

The table lists this clone with many counts. The V call is TRBV29-1, the J call TRBJ2-3, with D unclear. CDR3 size: 13 residues. Germline V lookup: CDR1 SQVTM, CDR2 ANQGSEA. Trimming pared 7 bases from V and 4 bases from J, leaving 15 bases between. The CDR3 sequence is CSASSLGPDTQYF. The CDR3 bases are TGCAGCGCCAGCAGTTTGGGCCCAGATACGCAGTATTTT.

The chain couples TRBV18 to TRBJ2-7; D perhaps matches TRBD1 (5 bases). Germline V CDR1 and CDR2: KGHSH, LQKENI. The germline V and J ends were trimmed by 2 bases and 2 bases, with 10 bases remaining between them. The CDR3 loop spans 14 amino acids. The CDR3 reads CASSPGLGPYEQYF. The CDR3 DNA reads as TGTGCCAGCTCACCAGGTCTGGGGCCCTACGAGCAGTACTTC.

CDR3 nucleotides: TGTGCCAGCAGCTTGGATCAGGGGACTAACTATGGCTACACCTTC. As protein: CASSLDQGTNYGYTF. This chain connects TRBV5-6 to TRBJ1-2; tentatively, D is TRBD1 (6 bases). Trimming removed 0 bases from V and 0 bases from J, with 9 bases in between. The CDR3 extends over 15 amino acids. Germline V CDR1 and CDR2: SGHDT, YYEEEE.

This clone was recorded a few times. V and J are TRBV18 and TRBJ2-1, with 8 bases aligning to TRBD1. V gave up 4 bases and J gave up 4 bases; unmatched junction bases: 3. CDR1 and CDR2 from the germline V gene are KGHSH and LQKENI. The CDR3 runs 14 residues. The DNA of the CDR3 is TGTGCCAGCTCACGACAGGGGTATTACAATGAGCAGTTCTTC. Encoded protein: CASSRQGYYNEQFF. The variable domain in full, with the rest retrieved from reference TRBV18 and TRBJ2-1, is NAGVMQNPRHLVRRRGQEARLRCSPMKGHSHVYWYRQLPEEGLKFMVYLQKENIIDESGMPKERFSAEFPKEGPSILRIQQVVRGDSAAYFCASSRQGYYNEQFFGPGTRLTVL.

For this clone: The same CDR3 arises from other DNA sequences in this sample as well. V usage is TRBV18 and J usage is TRBJ2-3; D is unclear. V was shortened by 3 bases and J by 4 bases, with 5 bases between the two germline ends. The CDR3 consists of 12 residues. Looked up from germline, CDR1 is KGHSH and CDR2 is LQKENI. The CDR3 loop is CASSPRADTQYF. The CDR3 DNA reads TGTGCCAGCTCACCTCGGGCAGATACGCAGTATTTT.

In its sample, this clone was seen a few times. The CDR3 spells CASSLGRRKWELFF. CDR3 in DNA: TGTGCCAGCAGCTTAGGCAGGAGGAAGTGGGAGCTGTTTTTT. V is TRBV11-2 and J is TRBJ2-2, with a weak D call TRBD2 (5 bases). With 1 base removed from V and 9 bases from J, the gap between germline ends came to 12 bases. Germline V gives CDR1 SGHAT, CDR2 FQNNGV. This CDR3 contains 14 residues.

In this sample, this clone turned up a few times. The chain recombines TRBV7-2 with TRBJ1-4; D may be TRBD1 (5 bases). CDR3 length: 15 residues. From germline, CDR1 is SGHTA and CDR2 FQGNSA. V lost 1 base to trimming and J lost 3 bases, with 9 bases between them. The DNA for the CDR3 is TGTGCCAGCAGCTTAGTCCCGGGGGCTAATGAAAAACTGTTTTTT. It specifies CASSLVPGANEKLFF.

CDR3 in DNA: TGTGCCAGTAGTTCTGGAGGGCGGGATACGCAGTATTTT. It encodes CASSSGGRDTQYF. The chain has TRBV19 and TRBJ2-3; the D gene is possibly TRBD2 (6 bases). V was clipped by 5 bases and J by 6 bases, with 12 bases between them. In germline, CDR1 is LNHDA, CDR2 SQIVND (reference sequence). This CDR3 comprises 13 residues.

This chain uses TRBV2 with TRBJ2-1, with TRBD2 matching 12 bases. CDR1 and CDR2 (germline): SNHLY, FYNNEI. The CDR3 is 13 amino acids. With V trimmed by 6 bases and J by 15 bases, 9 bases remained unmatched. The DNA for the CDR3 is TGTGCCAGCAGAGGGGCGCTAGCGGGAGGGCTGTTCTTC. Encoded protein: CASRGALAGGLFF.

This clone was seen more than once but under ten times. As DNA, the CDR3 is TGTGCCAGCAGCTGGGGGGACAGGGATTCACCCCTCCACTTT. Its translation: CASSWGDRDSPLHF. The chain has TRBV5-4 and TRBJ1-6, with 9 bases fitting TRBD1. The CDR3 length is 14 residues. J lost 8 bases, V lost 3 bases, and 3 bases had no gene match. The germline V gene encodes CDR1 SGHNT and CDR2 YYREEE (reference sequence).

The V call is TRBV7-9, the J call TRBJ2-7, with 8 bases that match TRBD1. The germline gives CDR1 SEHNR, CDR2 FQNEAQ (reference sequence). This CDR3 contains 12 residues. J gave up 10 bases and V 5 bases, and 7 bases lay outside the gene matches. CDR3 amino acids: CASSPQDRAQYF. As DNA, the CDR3 is TGTGCCAGCAGCCCCCAGGACAGGGCCCAGTACTTC.

This clone was seen more than once but under ten times. V gene TRBV6-6 combines with J gene TRBJ2-5; 7 bases agree with TRBD2. Trimming took 0 bases from V and 2 from J; bases not matched to a gene: 3. Germline values: CDR1 MNHNY, CDR2 SVGAGI (reference sequence). CDR3 size: 15 residues. The CDR3 nucleotides read TGTGCCAGCAGTTACTCTCCGGGGGGACAAGAGACCCAGTACTTC. Its translation is CASSYSPGGQETQYF.

This clone was seen a handful of times. The rearrangement joins TRBV5-1 to TRBJ2-7, with 8 bases matching TRBD2. With V trimmed by 0 bases and J by 0 bases, 2 bases remained unmatched. The germline V gene encodes CDR1 SGHRS and CDR2 YFSETQ. The CDR3 has 15 amino acids. DNA of the CDR3: TGCGCCAGCAGCTTGGCCGGGAGGGACTCCTACGAGCAGTACTTC. Residues: CASSLAGRDSYEQYF.

This clone was observed a few times. The identical CDR3 is also encoded by other nucleotide sequences in the sample. Written as DNA, the CDR3 is TGTGCCAGCAGCGTAGCTAGCACAGATACGCAGTATTTT. This sequence encodes CASSVASTDTQYF. V and J are TRBV9 and TRBJ2-3; D gene uncertain. This CDR3 region has 13 residues. Per the germline V gene, CDR1 is SGDLS and CDR2 is YYNGEE. V gave up 0 bases and J gave up 0 bases, with 2 bases separating them. Full variable domain (outside the CDR3, taken from reference TRBV9 and TRBJ2-3): DSGVTQTPKHLITATGQRVTLRCSPRSGDLSVYWYQQSLDQGLQFLIQYYNGEERAKGNILERFSAQQFPDLHSELNLSSLELGDSALYFCASSVASTDTQYFGPGTRLTVL.

This chain uses TRBV11-3 with TRBJ2-1; 10 bases align to TRBD1. V lost 3 bases, J lost 4 bases, and 6 bases stayed unmatched. CDR3 size: 16 residues. CDR1 is SGHNT and CDR2 is YENEEA in the germline V gene. CDR3 DNA: TGTGCCAGCAGCTTCGCACCGGGACAGGGGTACAATGAGCAGTTCTTC. Amino acids: CASSFAPGQGYNEQFF.

This clone was seen a few times. V and J are TRBV11-2 and TRBJ2-3, with a tentative D call TRBD2 (6 bases). The V end lost 5 bases, the J end lost 0 bases, and 15 bases lay between the germline ends. CDR3 size: 16 residues. Looked up from germline, CDR1 is SGHAT and CDR2 is FQNNGV. This CDR3 is CASSPWGRGSTDTQYF. CDR3 in DNA: TGTGCCAGCAGCCCTTGGGGTCGGGGGAGCACAGATACGCAGTATTTT.

This clone was seen more than once but under ten times. The rearrangement uses TRBV5-4 and TRBJ1-3; TRBD1 aligns across 9 bases. This CDR3 comprises 19 residues. Germline assignment: CDR1 SGHNT and CDR2 YYREEE (reference sequence). The J segment lost 4 bases and the V segment lost 3 bases, leaving 17 bases of the junction unmatched. This CDR3 reads CASSSPDGTGRLGGNTIYF. The CDR3 nucleotides are TGTGCCAGCAGCTCGCCCGACGGGACAGGGCGCCTCGGAGGAAACACCATATATTTT.